A selection of T cell receptor beta chains follows, all from one sample in a study of cytomegalovirus exposure and HLA in healthy donors. Produced via immunoSEQ multiplex PCR; TCRdb's table is partial and in-frame only. The sample lists fewer than 200,000 clones; roughly 79% were seen once. Material: PBMCs. These TCRs come from a woman between 45 and 65 years old in good health and CMV-seronegative. The CDR3 runs from the conserved cysteine through the conserved F or W. The D gene is left open where the match is weak. Rows give clone size only sometimes, using once, few, many, or a class for an expanded clone.

>TRBJ1-2|.|.|18|TRBV4-3
CASSPDQGPTLGVYGYTF
TGCGCCAGCAGCCCAGATCAGGGTCCGACCCTCGGAGTCTATGGCTACACCTTC
>TRBJ1-2|few|.|13|TRBV27
CASSRTGQGGYTF
TGTGCCAGCAGTAGGACGGGTCAGGGTGGCTACACCTTC
>TRBJ2-7|.|.|12|TRBV18
CASSPGGYEQYF
TGTGCCAGCTCACCAGGAGGGTACGAGCAGTACTTC
>TRBJ2-7|.|.|15|TRBV19
CASRYRRQDAYEQYF
TGTGCCAGTAGATATAGGAGGCAGGACGCCTACGAGCAGTACTTC
>TRBJ1-4|.|.|15|TRBV7-3
CASSPTGATNEKLFF
TGTGCCAGCAGTCCTACGGGGGCAACTAATGAAAAACTGTTTTTT
>TRBJ1-1|.|.|13|TRBV18
CASSPQGNTEAFF
TGTGCCAGCTCTCCCCAGGGGAACACTGAAGCTTTCTTT
>TRBJ1-2|.|.|12|TRBV7-9
CASSSTGYGYTF
TGTGCCAGCAGCTCAACAGGGTATGGCTACACCTTC
>TRBJ2-7|.|.|11|TRBV6-1
CASRDDWEQYF
TGTGCCAGCAGGGATGACTGGGAGCAGTACTTC
>TRBJ1-3|.|.|13|TRBV25-1
CASTGGVGNTIYF
TGTGCCAGCACGGGGGGCGTTGGAAACACCATATATTTT
>TRBJ2-2|medium-sized|.|14|TRBV19
CASSINRNTGELFF
TGTGCCAGTAGTATAAACAGGAACACCGGGGAGCTGTTTTTT
>TRBJ2-1|.|.|12|TRBV6-1
CASSEIDNEQFF
TGTGCCAGCAGTGAAATAGACAATGAGCAGTTCTTC
>TRBJ1-1|.|.|16|TRBV27
CASSLDVGGAFTEAFF
TGTGCCAGCAGTTTAGATGTTGGGGGCGCGTTCACTGAAGCTTTCTTT
>TRBJ2-7|.|.|16|TRBV11-2
CASSLEGRISSGEQYF
TGTGCCAGCAGCTTAGAAGGCAGAATAAGCTCGGGTGAGCAGTACTTC
>TRBJ2-2|.|.|17|TRBV4-2
CASSQGGWVTNTGELFF
TGTGCCAGCAGCCAGGGGGGTTGGGTTACGAACACCGGGGAGCTGTTTTTT
>TRBJ2-1|once|.|13|TRBV5-1
CASSSPALGEQFF
TGCGCCAGCAGCTCGCCGGCGCTCGGGGAGCAGTTCTTC
>TRBJ2-7|.|.|12|TRBV30
CAWSGLSYEQYF
TGTGCCTGGAGTGGACTATCCTACGAGCAGTACTTC
>TRBJ2-1|.|TRBD2|16|TRBV15
CAVGTSGSLSYNEQFF
TGTGCCGTCGGGACTAGCGGGAGTCTGTCCTACAATGAGCAGTTCTTC
>TRBJ1-1|once|.|14|TRBV11-2
CASSLDLGGAGAFF
TGTGCCAGCAGCTTAGATCTCGGAGGGGCGGGGGCTTTCTTT
>TRBJ2-3|.|.|16|TRBV10-1
CASYSFSDSFTGTQYF
TGCGCCAGTTATTCTTTTTCGGACAGCTTCACAGGTACGCAGTATTTT
>TRBJ2-7|.|.|13|TRBV6-1
CASRRGGGYEQYF
TGTGCCAGCAGGCGAGGGGGGGGCTACGAGCAGTACTTC
>TRBJ2-3|.|.|14|TRBV5-1
CASSLRGKTDTQYF
TGCGCCAGCAGCTTGAGGGGGAAAACAGATACGCAGTATTTT
>TRBJ1-6|.|.|15|TRBV6-1
CASSNGGAGNSPLHF
TGTGCCAGCAGTAACGGAGGGGCCGGCAATTCACCCCTCCACTTT
>TRBJ2-3|.|.|16|TRBV19
CASSIVGGLSTDTQYF
TGTGCCAGTAGTATCGTCGGGGGGCTTAGCACAGATACGCAGTATTTT
>TRBJ2-1|.|TRBD2|18|TRBV4-3
CASSQDTLTSGPYNEQFF
TGCGCCAGCAGCCAAGATACCTTGACTAGCGGGCCTTACAATGAGCAGTTCTTC
>TRBJ1-3|few|TRBD1|14|TRBV10-3
CAISQGASGNTIYF
TGTGCCATCTCGCAGGGGGCATCAGGAAACACCATATATTTT
>TRBJ1-2|.|TRBD1|15|TRBV6-5
CASSYSGTGGYGYTF
TGTGCCAGCAGTTACTCCGGGACAGGGGGCTATGGCTACACCTTC
>TRBJ2-3|few|.|14|TRBV7-6
CASSLDWGRVAQYF
TGTGCCAGCAGCTTAGATTGGGGGCGGGTCGCGCAGTATTTT
>TRBJ2-2|.|TRBD2|17|TRBV7-8
CASTLETSGGLTGELFF
TGTGCCAGCACCCTCGAGACAAGCGGGGGACTCACCGGGGAGCTGTTTTTT
>TRBJ1-6|.|.|15|TRBV4-3
CASSQESSYNSPLHF
TGCGCCAGCAGCCAAGAGAGCTCCTATAATTCACCCCTCCACTTT
>TRBJ2-7|.|.|14|TRBV13
CASSPGPGWDEQYF
TGTGCCAGCAGCCCCGGGCCGGGGTGGGACGAGCAGTACTTC
>TRBJ2-5|.|.|11|TRBV20-1
CSALSSETQYF
TGCAGTGCTCTAAGCTCGGAGACCCAGTACTTC